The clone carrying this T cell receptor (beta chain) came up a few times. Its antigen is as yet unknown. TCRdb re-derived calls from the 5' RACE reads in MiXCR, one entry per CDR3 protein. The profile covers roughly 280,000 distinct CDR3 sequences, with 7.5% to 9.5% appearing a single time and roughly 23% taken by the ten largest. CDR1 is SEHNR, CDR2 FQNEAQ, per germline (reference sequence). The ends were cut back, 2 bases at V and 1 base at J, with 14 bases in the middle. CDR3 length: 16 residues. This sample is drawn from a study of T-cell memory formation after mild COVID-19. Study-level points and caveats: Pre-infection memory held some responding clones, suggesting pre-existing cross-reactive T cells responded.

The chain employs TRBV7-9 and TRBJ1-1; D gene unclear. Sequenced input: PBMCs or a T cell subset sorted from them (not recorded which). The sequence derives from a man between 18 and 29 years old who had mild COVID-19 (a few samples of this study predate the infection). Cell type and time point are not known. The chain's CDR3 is CASSLSRVKENTEAFF. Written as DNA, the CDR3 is TGTGCCAGCAGCTTAAGTAGGGTGAAGGAGAACACTGAAGCTTTCTTT.